This T cell receptor (beta chain) was observed in a study of brain T cells in children with intractable seizures. TCRdb's table, derived via immunoSEQ multiplex PCR, lists solely in-frame clones and lacks some. Of about 340,000 clones listed, roughly 92% are singletons. The sample's time point: blood from clinic visit 5 months post-surgery; TSC patient then seizure free. The germline V gene encodes CDR1 SGHVS and CDR2 FQNEAQ. Losses at the gene ends were 1 base for V and 6 bases for J; bases not matched to a gene: 6. CDR3 length equals 15 residues. The rearrangement uses TRBV7-8 and TRBJ1-2; 9 bases agree with TRBD1. The receptor was derived from a boy in the first two years of life with tuberous sclerosis and intractable seizures. The material sequenced was peripheral blood, taken approximately 5 months after surgery. The CDR3 protein is CASSLERDRVNGYTF. DNA for the CDR3: TGTGCCAGCAGCTTAGAACGGGACAGGGTAAATGGCTACACCTTC.